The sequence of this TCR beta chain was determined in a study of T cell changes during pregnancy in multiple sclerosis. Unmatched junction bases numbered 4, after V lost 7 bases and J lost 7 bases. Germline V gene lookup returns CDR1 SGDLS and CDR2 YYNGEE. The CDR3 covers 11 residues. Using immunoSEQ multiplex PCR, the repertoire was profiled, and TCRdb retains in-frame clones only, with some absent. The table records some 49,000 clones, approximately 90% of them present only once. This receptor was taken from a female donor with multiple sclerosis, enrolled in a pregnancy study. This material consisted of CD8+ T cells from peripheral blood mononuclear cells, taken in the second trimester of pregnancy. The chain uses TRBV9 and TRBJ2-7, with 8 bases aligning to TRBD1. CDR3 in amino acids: CASGQGGEQYF. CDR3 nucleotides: TGTGCCAGCGGACAGGGCGGGGAGCAGTACTTC.